This TCR beta chain was documented in a study of T cell responses to AZD1222 COVID-19 vaccine. Study-level findings and limits: The study reported that nearly half of spike-specific TCRs target unmutated variant regions. Repertoires were obtained only post-peak T cell response. There were vaccine-associated CD4 TCRs across spike, dominant at 160-218 and 743-854.

Some clones are missing from TCRdb's copy, which holds only in-frame ones; the method was immunoSEQ multiplex PCR. The sample contains some 250,000 clones, around 93% of which appear only once. Second-dose intervals of approximately 4 or approximately 12 weeks were pooled. This clone was seen only a few times. Its target is unknown. The V and J ends lost 7 bases and 7 bases respectively, with 8 bases between them. The CDR3 contains 11 residues. V usage is TRBV12-3 or TRBV12-4 and J usage is TRBJ2-1; D is unresolved. The clonotype comes from an adult who received the AZD1222 COVID-19 vaccine. The sequencing used peripheral blood, collected 28 days after the second AZD1222 dose. As DNA, the CDR3 is TGTGCCAGCACCCTAAATAATGAGCAGTTCTTC. It codes for CASTLNNEQFF.